These 18 T cell receptor beta chains came from one sample sequenced in a study of control samples from healthy donors and cancer patients. The protocol was immunoSEQ multiplex PCR, while the TCRdb copy is restricted to in-frame clones and leaves out a portion. The sample lists around 93,000 clones, over 85% occurring once. Sequenced sample: blood. These receptors were taken from a human donor in good health. The donor label of this sample is uncertain.

V is TRBV15 and J is TRBJ1-1; TRBD1 might be the D (5 bases). CDR1 is LNHNV, CDR2 YYDKDF, per germline (reference sequence). The CDR3 contains 16 residues. Trimming took off 1 base at V and 0 bases at J, with 12 bases between the two ends. CDR3 DNA: TGTGCCACCAGCAGAGGGGGGGTTAACATGAACACTGAAGCTTTCTTT. Translated, it gives CATSRGGVNMNTEAFF.

The CDR3 sequence: CASPPRNVGSGTEAFF. Here the CDR3 DNA reads TGTGCCAGCCCCCCCCGGAATGTGGGGAGTGGCACTGAAGCTTTCTTT. V usage is TRBV28 and J usage is TRBJ1-1; D not certain. This CDR3 has 16 residues. CDR1 is MDHEN, CDR2 SYDVKM, per germline. V was trimmed by 8 bases and J by 4 bases, leaving 23 bases between them.

The chain combines TRBV5-4 with TRBJ1-2, with D unclear. V was trimmed by 0 bases and J by 6 bases, leaving 12 bases between them. The germline V gene has CDR1 SGHNT and CDR2 YYREEE (reference sequence). CDR3 length equals 14 residues. In DNA form, the CDR3 reads TGTGCCAGCAGCTTGGCGTTGGGATCGGATGGCTACACCTTC. Its translation: CASSLALGSDGYTF.

J is TRBJ1-2 and V is TRBV6-1, with D unclear. The length of the CDR3 is 11 residues. Trimming took 2 bases from V and 5 from J, leaving 3 bases between them. From germline, CDR1 is MNHNS and CDR2 SASEGT. The CDR3 coding sequence is TGTGCCAGCAGTGAATCGTATGGCTACACCTTC. Translating it yields CASSESYGYTF.

The chain combines TRBV4-3 with TRBJ2-3, with TRBD2 matching 8 bases. The CDR3 sequence is 16 residues long. The germline gives CDR1 LGHNA, CDR2 YSLEER. With 1 base clipped from V and 1 base from J, the junction kept 4 bases outside the gene matches. The CDR3 DNA follows: TGCGCCAGCAGCCAAGGGAATAGCGGGGGCACAGATACGCAGTATTTT. This encodes CASSQGNSGGTDTQYF.

The chain links TRBV7-2 to TRBJ1-2; D possibly corresponds to TRBD1 (5 bases). The CDR3 is 14 amino acids. Germline V gene sequence: CDR1 SGHTA, CDR2 FQGNSA. V shed 1 base and J shed 2 bases, with 8 bases lying between them. CDR3 sequence reads: CASSLDAGNYGYTF. In DNA form, the CDR3 reads TGTGCCAGCAGCTTAGATGCAGGGAACTATGGCTACACCTTC.

The chain recombines TRBV29-1 with TRBJ2-2; the D gene could be TRBD1 or TRBD2 (5 bases each). The germline V and J ends were trimmed by 0 bases and 0 bases, with 11 bases remaining between them. CDR3 size: 16 residues. The V gene's germline CDR1 is SQVTM and CDR2 ANQGSEA. The CDR3 loop is CSVEDVGEPNTGELFF. CDR3 coding DNA: TGCAGCGTTGAAGATGTGGGGGAACCGAACACCGGGGAGCTGTTTTTT.

This rearrangement joins TRBV9 to TRBJ1-2; D perhaps matches TRBD1 (6 bases). The V end was cut by 4 bases, the J end by 0 bases, with 19 bases between. The CDR3 is 17 amino acids. Germline CDR1 is SGDLS and CDR2 is YYNGEE. This chain's CDR3 is CASSKELDRRANYGYTF. Here the CDR3 DNA reads TGTGCCAGCAGCAAGGAACTTGACAGGAGAGCTAACTATGGCTACACCTTC.

The count of this clone is one. The chain couples TRBV7-9 to TRBJ2-5; maybe TRBD2 (6 bases). Trimming took 4 bases from V and 0 from J, leaving 12 bases between them. CDR3 length: 15 amino acids. Germline values: CDR1 SEHNR, CDR2 FQNEAQ (reference sequence). The CDR3 here is CASSSGRVYQETQYF. The CDR3, as DNA: TGTGCCAGCAGCTCCGGGAGAGTGTACCAAGAGACCCAGTACTTC.

This chain uses TRBV11-3 with TRBJ1-1; perhaps TRBD1 as D (6 bases). This CDR3 contains 13 residues. CDR1 is SGHNT, CDR2 YENEEA, per germline. The germline V and J ends were trimmed by 4 bases and 1 base, with 7 bases remaining between them. In DNA form, the CDR3 reads TGTGCCAGCAGCTCGGACAGGAACACTGAAGCTTTCTTT. Encoded protein: CASSSDRNTEAFF.

This rearrangement joins TRBV12-5 to TRBJ2-7; 7 bases agree with TRBD1. From germline, CDR1 is LGHNT and CDR2 FRNRAP. The CDR3 covers 15 residues. Trimming removed 1 base from V and 0 bases from J; junction bases left unmatched: 3. CDR3 loop: CASGLGRDSSYEQYF. CDR3 coding DNA: TGTGCTAGTGGTTTGGGAAGGGACAGCTCCTACGAGCAGTACTTC.

This chain links TRBV6-2 or TRBV6-3 with TRBJ1-6, with 7 bases fitting TRBD1. V was clipped by 5 bases and J by 10 bases; unmatched bases: 11. Germline V gene sequence: CDR1 MNHEY, CDR2 SVGEGT. CDR3 length: 15 amino acids. In DNA, the CDR3 is TGTGCCAGCAGTACAGGGCAGGGGGTTCGGTCACCCCTCCACTTT. This codes for CASSTGQGVRSPLHF.

This clone was counted once. The chain joins TRBV18 to TRBJ2-7, with 8 bases identical to TRBD1. From germline, CDR1 is KGHSH and CDR2 LQKENI. This CDR3 has 13 amino acids. V was pared by 8 bases and J by 0 bases, with 3 bases of the junction left unmatched. DNA of the CDR3: TGTGCCAGCCTCGGACAGGGCTCCTACGAGCAGTACTTC. Translation: CASLGQGSYEQYF. Full variable domain (outside the CDR3, taken from reference TRBV18 and TRBJ2-7): NAGVMQNPRHLVRRRGQEARLRCSPMKGHSHVYWYRQLPEEGLKFMVYLQKENIIDESGMPKERFSAEFPKEGPSILRIQQVVRGDSAAYFCASLGQGSYEQYFGPGTRLTVT.

The genes are TRBV9 and TRBJ1-4; D may be TRBD1 (5 bases). CDR3 length equals 18 residues. Germline V gene sequence: CDR1 SGDLS, CDR2 YYNGEE. Trimming shortened V by 0 bases and J by 4 bases, and 19 bases separated the two germline ends. The CDR3 here is CASSVDSNLRGLNEKLFF. The CDR3 DNA sequence: TGTGCCAGCAGCGTAGACTCAAACCTCCGGGGCCTTAATGAAAAACTGTTTTTT.

V is TRBV6-5 and J is TRBJ2-3, with a weak D call TRBD1 (5 bases). V lost 6 bases and J 0 bases, leaving 13 bases between the germline ends. This CDR3 has 15 amino acids. Germline values: CDR1 MNHEY, CDR2 SVGAGI. The chain's CDR3 is CASSPGYVSTDTQYF. For the CDR3, the DNA is TGTGCCAGCAGCCCAGGGTACGTTAGCACAGATACGCAGTATTTT.

This chain connects TRBV14 to TRBJ1-3; D remains ambiguous. The CDR3 is 14 amino acids. Trimming stripped 3 bases from V and 3 bases from J, with 9 bases between. Germline lookup yields CDR1 SGHDN and CDR2 FVKESK. This chain's CDR3 is CASSHSVVGNTIYF. DNA for the CDR3: TGTGCCAGCAGCCACTCAGTGGTTGGAAACACCATATATTTT. The entire variable domain, with the rest obtained from reference TRBV14 and TRBJ1-3, is as follows: EAGVTQFPSHSVIEKGQTVTLRCDPISGHDNLYWYRRVMGKEIKFLLHFVKESKQDESGMPNNRFLAERTGGTYSTLKVQPAELEDSGVYFCASSHSVVGNTIYFGEGSWLTVV.

The chain carries TRBV2 and TRBJ2-1; D is ambiguous. Germline CDR1 SNHLY, CDR2 FYNNEI. There are 12 residues in the CDR3. V lost 6 bases and J lost 4, with 7 bases in between. CDR3 bases: TGTGCCAGCAGGATACAGTACAATGAGCAGTTCTTC. Its protein product is CASRIQYNEQFF.

The genes are TRBV30 and TRBJ1-1; a possible D gene is TRBD1 (5 bases). Germline V gene data show CDR1 as GTSNPN and CDR2 as SVGIG (reference sequence). Trimming cost V 2 bases and J 0 bases, with 19 bases left between them. This CDR3 spans 17 amino acids. In nucleotides, the CDR3 is TGTGCCTGGAGTCAAGGGTCAGGACAAATTATGAACACTGAAGCTTTCTTT. This gives the protein CAWSQGSGQIMNTEAFF.